This entry lists 4 T cell receptor beta chains sequenced from one sample in a study of shared clonotypes between healthy human individuals. This table comes from immunoSEQ multiplex PCR, and its TCRdb copy is limited to in-frame clones, with some not included. The sample holds 850,000 to 1,100,000 clones, about 72% seen once. The sequenced sample was memory CD4+ T cells from PBMCs. Regarding subset: CD45RA-negative fraction. These receptors all come from a young man in good health. Some clones in this sample may be carry-over from other donors' samples.

This clone was seen ten or more times. The V gene is TRBV7-2, the J gene TRBJ1-5, with D possibly being TRBD1 (6 bases). Trimming cost V 5 bases and J 7 bases, with 15 bases left between them. The CDR3 extends over 14 amino acids. CDR1 SGHTA and CDR2 FQGNSA come from the germline V gene. DNA for the CDR3: TGTGCCAGCAGCGACGGACAGCCTGGACAGCCCCAGCATTTT. Residues: CASSDGQPGQPQHF.

This clone was counted a few times. The chain combines TRBV28 with TRBJ2-4, with D tentatively TRBD1 (6 bases). This CDR3 is built from 16 residues. CDR1 is MDHEN, CDR2 SYDVKM, per germline. Trimming stripped 3 bases from V and 0 bases from J, with 12 bases between. CDR3 bases: TGTGCCAGCAGTTTCGGGCAGGGGTTAGCCAAAAACATTCAGTACTTC. Its translation: CASSFGQGLAKNIQYF.

The chain couples TRBV18 to TRBJ2-2, with 7 bases matching TRBD2. Per the germline V gene, CDR1 is KGHSH and CDR2 is LQKENI. With V trimmed by 0 bases and J by 1 base, 5 bases remained unmatched. CDR3 length: 17 amino acids. The CDR3 DNA reads as TGTGCCAGCTCACCACCGGCGGGAGCGATGAACACCGGGGAGCTGTTTTTT. The encoded protein is CASSPPAGAMNTGELFF.

Turning to this clone: An end of the junction differs from the germline gene, which may be a read error. V is TRBV25-1 and J is TRBJ2-7; D gene ambiguous. Per germline, CDR1 MGHDK and CDR2 SYGVNS. The CDR3 is made up of 10 amino acids. This CDR3 is CASISNEQYF. The CDR3 DNA sequence: TGTGCCAGCATCTCCAACGAGCAGTACTTC.